This T cell receptor (beta chain) was observed in a study of cytomegalovirus exposure and HLA in healthy donors (dated by TCRdb to 2015 to 2018). Regarding the research as a whole: An earlier analysis of approximately 640 of the donors reported 276 Gb of sequence data and more than 90 million unique TCR beta sequences from about 180 million T cells. An early release covering around 630 HLA-typed donors comprised about 320 gigabases of sequencing data and approximately 85 million unique TCR sequences. The genetic ancestry cluster associated with self-reported Caucasian donors included around four fifths of the roughly 380 genotyped donors. The aim of the study was to test whether cataloging public T cell receptors could identify signatures of past pathogen exposure. The study profiled the T cell repertoires of some 610 subjects by immunosequencing and related them to cytomegalovirus serostatus. Besides the first cohort of roughly 640 subjects, a separate validation cohort made up of roughly 120 different subjects was used. To predict cytomegalovirus infection status, the study brought together high-throughput TCR immunosequencing, statistical association of individual TCRs with disease status, and machine learning. To study patterns of TCR occurrence, a later analysis re-analyzed previously published TCR beta repertoires from more than 550 donors and added high-resolution HLA genotyping. Rather than drawing on any new phenotypic data, the later analysis identified candidate immune exposures from TCR beta sequences and the way those sequences occurred across donors. An earlier analysis of 587 of the donors applied high-throughput TCR beta sequencing to assess whether each TCR beta V gene segment acted as functional or pseudogenic. Alongside the repertoire data, information on donor age, sex, ethnicity and CMV serostatus was compiled. In a later genetic analysis, genome-wide SNP genotypes for about three fifths of the 666 donors were used, and that subset was treated as a discovery cohort. Every repertoire in the discovery cohort had been generated on one and the same sequencing platform. HLA typing covered class I and class II loci at four-digit resolution. The number of donors typed differed by locus, with about 629-640 for A, B, C, DRB1 and DQB1, about 500 for DQA1, under 610 for DPA1, and about 450 for DPB1. Four to six DR-DQ haplotypes were handled as single units for association and clustering because linkage in the cohort was strong. Among some 410 genotyped donors of the cohort, an average of around 250,000 unique TCR beta nucleotide sequences was sequenced per donor, of which about 19% were non-productive.

On this clone: What this receptor recognizes is not known. No much larger clone exists at a distance of one base, and base qualities are not known.

The full study reports these points: Correlated functional status among segregating V segments might be attributable to linkage disequilibrium, but an unknown experimental factor could not be ruled out. In vitro tests confirmed that a few of the cytomegalovirus-associated TCR beta chains recognize cytomegalovirus antigens. Presence/absence analyses assumed roughly uniform sequencing depth across donors, an assumption that may not hold. The authors suggested that the approach could potentially be extended to other disease states and immunological phenotypes. The classifier was reported to diagnose cytomegalovirus status with high specificity and sensitivity in both the original cohort and the validation cohort. Broadly in line with IMGT annotations, most TCR beta V segments showed up in productive rearrangements about 90% or about 30% of the time in an earlier analysis of a few hundred of the donors. A further reported finding was that TCR beta sequences accurately predicted the HLA-A and HLA-B alleles for most subjects in the first cohort. The study listed 164 TCR beta chains as associated with cytomegalovirus. Compared with equally common non-associated chains, HLA-associated TCR beta chains in a later analysis were more clonally expanded and had lower generation probabilities. Because counts were too low, seventeen rarely observed V segments, including chromosome 9 orphons, were left out of the earlier analysis of over 550 of the donors. In a later analysis, the rate of TCR association differed among HLA loci, with DRB1 alleles having the most associated TCRs and HLA-C alleles having the fewest. In a later genetic analysis, a missense DCLRE1C variant was associated with V-gene and J-gene trimming of TCR beta chains, and the association was replicated in an independent cohort. A cluster of highly shared sequence variants was judged likely to be a technical artifact of the sequencing pipeline. Most CMV-associated TCR beta chains appeared to be HLA-restricted in a later analysis, and the HLA associations seemed to be driven largely by CMV exposure. Across donors, most TCR sequences were observed very rarely, whereas some public TCRs were present in many individuals. For the cohort, immune exposure information was limited to CMV serostatus. A later genetic analysis reported fewer N-insertions in productive TCRs among donors in an Asian-associated ancestry cluster than the 666-donor mean. Strong co-occurrence of HLA alleles, especially DR and DQ, made assigning TCR associations to individual alleles difficult. Some IMGT-functional V segments, including TRBV6-2 and TRBV6-3, could not be told apart with the 87-base-pair reads, so those segments were excluded. In this cohort, only TCR beta chains were sequenced, and detectable features were limited by the absence of alpha or paired-chain data. A later analysis associated about 17,000 TCR beta sequences with specific HLA alleles at a false discovery rate of 0.05. A later analysis reported that several top co-occurrence clusters appeared linked to parvovirus B19, influenza, CMV and Epstein-Barr virus. HLA typing was unavailable for some donors at each locus, so association tests used only the typed subset.

The CDR3 contains 18 residues, cysteine and phenylalanine counted. Left in the record is the CDR3 DNA by itself, 54 bases read in frame from the first base. As encoded in the germline V gene, CDR1 is SGDLS while CDR2 is YYNGEE. Unmatched junction bases come to 7, with V trimmed by 0 bases and J by 2 bases. Receptors were amplified or captured by the immunoSEQ multiplex PCR assay. The multiplex PCR relied on a mix of 60 forward primers for TCR Vbeta segments and 13 reverse primers for TCR Jbeta segments. A multiplex PCR assay on genomic DNA amplified the CDR3 region of rearranged TCR beta genes. On the Illumina HiSeq System, the amplified TCR beta libraries were sequenced as 87-base-pair reads. For the original study's pipeline: Across the roughly 640 repertoires, a later analysis counted around 80 million unique TCR beta chains, some 11 million of which were shared by at least two donors. A nearest-neighbor algorithm error-corrected the raw reads and collapsed the reads into unique sequences, merging closely related sequences to remove PCR and sequencing errors. CDR3 sequences were aligned to IMGT reference sequences to assign V, D and J gene segments. For a sequence to be retained, a match of at least six nucleotides was required to both a V gene segment and a J gene segment. A rearrangement was called productive if the CDR3 had no stop codons and remained in frame with V and J, and every other rearrangement was called non-productive. CDR3 was defined according to IMGT convention as the region running from the second conserved V-encoded cysteine to the conserved J-encoded phenylalanine. The earlier analysis of about 590 of the donors excluded sequences that lacked an unambiguous match to a single V gene segment. An earlier analysis of some 500 of the donors classified V segments as functional when productive rearrangements were above 56.7% and as segregating when the standard deviation between donors was above 5%. A statistical classification framework was built for diagnosing cytomegalovirus status from the catalog of TCR beta chain sequences. V and J gene assignment, in a later analysis, came from comparing TCR nucleotide sequences with IMGT/GENE-DB human TR gene sequences. Using the TCRdist pipeline, a later analysis assigned CDR3 sequences along with most-parsimonious VDJ recombination scenarios. In a later analysis, each TCR beta chain was defined by its CDR3 amino acid sequence together with its V-gene family, and reads lacking a unique V-gene family were excluded. As a way to deal with suspected cross-contamination and a sequencing artifact, a later analysis dropped hundreds of nucleotide sequences that were highly shared and had low generation probability. For each public chain, a later analysis derived a clonal expansion index from normalized ranks of inferred template counts within each repertoire. In a later analysis, generation probabilities were computed using a VDJ recombination model fitted to out-of-frame rearrangements, and the results were checked against IGoR. A later analysis scored TCR-TCR, TCR-HLA and TCR-CMV co-occurrence with hypergeometric tests, applying a repertoire-size bias correction to TCR pairs. False discovery rates were estimated in a later analysis by permuting HLA or CMV assignments 20 times. In a later analysis, co-occurring TCRs were grouped using DBSCAN, and TCRdist sequence similarity was added for clustering within HLA-allele-positive subsets. Repertoires with fewer than 30,000 or more than 120,000 public chains, plus five repertoires with anomalous nucleotide sharing, were excluded from co-occurrence clustering. Imported from immuneACCESS, the table was reduced by TCRdb to in-frame sequences with V and J called. These copies leave out some clones; in studies compared against another copy, an unresolved V gene accounts for under half, and the cause of the remainder is not known. V and J calls and clone size are given by that table; D and trimming were obtained from the DNA. In all, the sample holds some 100,000 clones, and roughly 88% of those were seen once. About 1.2% of the sample lies in the top ten.

In total, 500 to 700 healthy bone marrow donors made up the cohort. Cohort members were all nominally healthy when sampled, although unrecorded immune exposures were likely present. The donor was CMV seronegative and was included in the group of several hundred seronegative cohort members. A peripheral blood sample was collected from each donor, and TCR beta sequencing was performed on peripheral blood mononuclear cells. Genomic DNA was extracted from the blood cell samples with the Qiagen DNeasy Blood Extraction Kit. Rearrangement joined TRBV9 to TRBJ2-3, with 12 bases aligning to TRBD2. Sequences were obtained from PBMCs. This receptor was identified in a woman aged 18 to 35 in good health and CMV-seronegative. The DNA reads TGTGCCAGCAGCGTAGCTGCGTCTAGCGGGGGGGACACAGATACGCAGTATTTT. Its amino acids are CASSVAASSGGDTDTQYF.